Shown below are 18 T cell receptor beta chains from a single sample sequenced in a study of cytomegalovirus exposure and HLA in healthy donors. In the PCR, 60 Vbeta and 13 Jbeta primers were used. TCRdb keeps only in-frame clones here, not all; method: immunoSEQ multiplex PCR. The top ten hold approximately 2.4% of the sample, which has roughly 150,000 clones, 80% to 90% seen once. Material: PBMCs. The source of these receptors is a male donor in good health and CMV-seronegative.

This clone has a handful of counts. The chain's CDR3 is CASSVQGSSYEQYF. The CDR3 DNA sequence: TGTGCCAGCAGCGTACAGGGGAGCTCCTACGAGCAGTACTTC. The rearrangement uses TRBV9 and TRBJ2-7; weak D call: TRBD1 (6 bases). Trimming shortened V by 1 base and J by 0 bases, and 8 bases separated the two germline ends. Germline V gives CDR1 SGDLS, CDR2 YYNGEE. The CDR3 sequence is 14 residues long.

The V call is TRBV6-1, the J call TRBJ2-7; 13 bases are a match to TRBD2. The CDR3 totals 13 residues. Losses at the gene ends were 8 bases for V and 7 bases for J; bases not matched to a gene: 5. From germline, CDR1 is MNHNS and CDR2 SASEGT. CDR3 sequence reads: CASLGLAGFEQYF. CDR3 DNA sequence: TGTGCCAGCCTGGGACTAGCGGGGTTTGAGCAGTACTTC.

This clone was observed a single time. This sequence joins TRBV9 and TRBJ2-5, with 13 bases that match TRBD2. The CDR3 is 16 amino acids. Germline V gives CDR1 SGDLS, CDR2 YYNGEE. V lost 2 bases and J lost 1; bases outside the gene matches: 2. CDR3 nucleotide sequence: TGTGCCAGCAGCGTGGGGACTAGCGGGGTCCAAGAGACCCAGTACTTC. Its translation: CASSVGTSGVQETQYF.

The genes are TRBV7-2 and TRBJ2-5, with 8 bases matching TRBD2. The CDR3 has 15 amino acids. Germline V gene data show CDR1 as SGHTA and CDR2 as FQGNSA. V shed 1 base, J shed 5 bases, and the junction held 6 bases outside the gene matches. CDR3 loop: CASSLVGGGRETQYF. The CDR3 DNA follows: TGTGCCAGCAGCTTAGTCGGCGGGGGGCGGGAGACCCAGTACTTC.

The V call is TRBV30, the J call TRBJ1-2; 8 bases are a match to TRBD1. V was pared by 2 bases and J by 6 bases, with 11 bases of the junction left unmatched. The CDR3 runs 15 residues. CDR1 is GTSNPN, CDR2 SVGIG, per germline (reference sequence). The CDR3 spells CAWSSGRGQGHGYTF. The CDR3 region has the DNA TGTGCCTGGAGTAGTGGTCGCGGACAGGGCCATGGCTACACCTTC.

The rearrangement uses TRBV7-9 and TRBJ2-5, with 8 bases identical to TRBD1. The CDR3 is 17 residues long. V shed 1 base, J shed 1 base, and the junction held 8 bases outside the gene matches. The V gene's germline CDR1 is SEHNR and CDR2 FQNEAQ (reference sequence). CDR3: CASSLGLGQASQETQYF. Written as DNA, the CDR3 is TGTGCCAGCAGCTTAGGGTTGGGACAGGCTTCCCAAGAGACCCAGTACTTC.

This clone showed up just a few times. The chain carries TRBV5-4 and TRBJ1-4; weak D call: TRBD1 (6 bases). With 1 base removed from V and 5 bases from J, the gap between germline ends came to 12 bases. The V gene's germline CDR1 is SGHNT and CDR2 YYREEE (reference sequence). This CDR3 is 15 amino acids long. CDR3 amino acids: CASSLMTGQNEKLFF. CDR3 in DNA: TGTGCCAGCAGCTTGATGACAGGCCAGAATGAAAAACTGTTTTTT.

The chain combines TRBV5-1 with TRBJ2-7; 10 nucleotides match TRBD1. The CDR3 consists of 15 residues. The trim removed 3 bases at V and 5 bases at J, leaving 8 bases unmatched. Germline V gene lookup returns CDR1 SGHRS and CDR2 YFSETQ. CDR3 sequence: CASSSGQGGFHEQYF. For the CDR3, the DNA is TGCGCCAGCAGCTCCGGACAGGGGGGGTTCCACGAGCAGTACTTC.

This chain connects TRBV28 to TRBJ2-1; D perhaps matches TRBD2 (5 bases). Germline V lookup: CDR1 MDHEN, CDR2 SYDVKM. Trimming shortened V by 2 bases and J by 0 bases, and 26 bases separated the two germline ends. CDR3 length: 21 amino acids. For the CDR3, the DNA is TGTGCCAGCAGTTTAATACTTACCCGATTATCAGCGGCGAGCTCCTACAATGAGCAGTTCTTC. This encodes CASSLILTRLSAASSYNEQFF.

This clone showed up just once. This chain uses TRBV30 with TRBJ2-3; D is unclear. V was trimmed by 6 bases and J by 4 bases, leaving 17 bases between them. CDR1 is GTSNPN and CDR2 is SVGIG in the germline V gene (reference sequence). CDR3 length equals 14 residues. The CDR3 nucleotides are TGTGCCTGCCAGCGCCCGGAACGGTCAGATACGCAGTATTTT. Protein sequence: CACQRPERSDTQYF.

The chain couples TRBV4-3 to TRBJ1-1; D is uncertain. The germline V and J ends were trimmed by 0 bases and 4 bases, with 12 bases remaining between them. The length of the CDR3 is 15 residues. Germline CDR1 is LGHNA and CDR2 is YSLEER. The CDR3 here is CASSQEVQVGTEAFF. As DNA, the CDR3 is TGCGCCAGCAGCCAAGAAGTCCAGGTCGGCACTGAAGCTTTCTTT.

Comments on this clone: The junction shows a germline mismatch at one end, possibly a read error. This chain connects TRBV2 to TRBJ1-2; maybe TRBD1 (6 bases). The CDR3 is 13 amino acids. CDR1 and CDR2 from the germline V gene are SNHLY and FYNNEI. In nucleotides, the CDR3 is TGTGCCAGAGACAGGTCCCTGAATCGCGGCTACCCCTTC. Translation gives CARDRSLNRGYPF.

The chain uses TRBV4-1 and TRBJ2-7, with TRBD2 as a possible D gene (6 bases). The CDR3 covers 15 residues. Germline lookup yields CDR1 MGHRA and CDR2 YSYEKL. The V and J ends lost 2 bases and 4 bases respectively, with 15 bases between them. The CDR3 nucleotides are TGCGCCAGCAGCCAACGCGGGGAGAGAAGATACGAGCAGTACTTC. Translation: CASSQRGERRYEQYF.

The CDR3 DNA reads as TGTGCCAGCAGCCCCCAGGGGCGGGGGGGCCAGGACCAGTTCTTC. It encodes CASSPQGRGGQDQFF. The chain combines TRBV9 with TRBJ2-1; 9 bases are shared with TRBD2. Unmatched junction bases numbered 15, after V lost 4 bases and J lost 13 bases. The germline V gene has CDR1 SGDLS and CDR2 YYNGEE. The CDR3 covers 15 residues.

This clone has only one observation. The chain couples TRBV27 to TRBJ2-1; tentative D call: TRBD2 (6 bases). Germline V lookup: CDR1 MNHEY, CDR2 SMNVEV (reference sequence). There are 15 residues in the CDR3. V lost 5 bases, J lost 6 bases, and 17 bases lay in between. The CDR3 reads CASSRGLAPPNEQFF. The CDR3 coding sequence is TGTGCCAGCAGTCGAGGGCTAGCGCCACCCAATGAGCAGTTCTTC.

This clone was seen once. The CDR3 DNA sequence: TGTGCCAGCAGTTACGGGGGGTCGAGGTCAGAGACCCAGTACTTC. Amino acids: CASSYGGSRSETQYF. The chain combines TRBV6-5 with TRBJ2-5; possibly TRBD2 for D (6 bases). The germline V and J ends were trimmed by 2 bases and 4 bases, with 14 bases remaining between them. Looked up from germline, CDR1 is MNHEY and CDR2 is SVGAGI. The CDR3 contains 15 residues.

The CDR3 loop reads CASQGQGTNYGYTF. DNA of the CDR3: TGTGCCAGCCAAGGGCAGGGCACTAACTATGGCTACACCTTC. The rearrangement joins TRBV19 to TRBJ1-2, with TRBD1 as a possible D gene (5 bases). V lost 9 bases and J lost 0, with 14 bases in between. This CDR3 comprises 14 residues. Germline lookup yields CDR1 LNHDA and CDR2 SQIVND (reference sequence).

This clone appeared a single time. This chain connects TRBV2 to TRBJ1-1; no firm D call. This CDR3 comprises 14 residues. Germline assignment: CDR1 SNHLY and CDR2 FYNNEI. V was clipped by 2 bases and J by 1 base, with 8 bases between them. CDR3 region: CASSELTGNTEAFF. In nucleotides, the CDR3 is TGTGCCAGCAGTGAATTAACGGGGAACACTGAAGCTTTCTTT.